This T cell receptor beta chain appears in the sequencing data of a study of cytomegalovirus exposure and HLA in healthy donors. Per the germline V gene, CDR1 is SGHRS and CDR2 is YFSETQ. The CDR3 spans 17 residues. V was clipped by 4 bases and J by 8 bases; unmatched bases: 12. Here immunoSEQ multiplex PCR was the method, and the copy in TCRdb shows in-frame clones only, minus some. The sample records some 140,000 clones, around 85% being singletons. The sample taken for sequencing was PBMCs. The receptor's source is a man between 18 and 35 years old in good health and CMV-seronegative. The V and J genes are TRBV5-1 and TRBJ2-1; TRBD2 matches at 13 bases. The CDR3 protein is CASSPLTSGRGGYEQFF. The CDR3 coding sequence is TGCGCCAGCAGCCCCCTCACTAGCGGGAGGGGGGGGTATGAGCAGTTCTTC.